This T cell receptor beta chain is drawn from a study of T cells in Graves' hyperthyroidism and ophthalmopathy. The study's findings and limits: Progression to ophthalmopathy was predicted a median of roughly 6.8 months early.

Details on this clonotype: Its matching antigen is unknown.

RNA transcripts gave rise to amplified TCR beta CDR3 regions. Primed by the HTBI set, a first-round RT-PCR was run on the TCR CDR3. Using its own MiXCR run on the multiplex PCR reads, TCRdb lists one record per CDR3 protein. The sample yields about 370,000 distinct CDR3 sequences, around 15% seen once. Germline-derived CDR1 and CDR2 are LNHDA and SQIVND (reference sequence). The junction had 5 bases not matched to a gene; V was cut back by 5 bases and J by 8 bases. This CDR3 contains 13 residues. The clonotype comes from a woman aged 55-69 years with Graves' ophthalmopathy. Sequencing was done on a sample of blood. This rearrangement joins TRBV19 to TRBJ2-1; 8 nucleotides line up with TRBD2. This chain's CDR3 is CASSLAGPDEQFF. CDR3 DNA sequence: TGTGCCAGTAGTCTAGCGGGCCCCGATGAGCAGTTCTTC.